This is a list of T cell receptor beta chains from one sample in a study of blood T cell repertoires in COVID-19. This table comes from immunoSEQ multiplex PCR, and its TCRdb copy is limited to in-frame clones, with some not included. Among about 370,000 clones, 80% to 90% were seen once, and the ten largest hold about 2.9%. The sample consisted of peripheral blood. All receptors derive from a woman in her 30s with COVID-19, enrolled during active disease. Both conserved end residues are trimmed from each CDR3.

CDR3 protein: ASILSGGNEQY
V gene: TRBV7-9
J gene: TRBJ2-7

CDR3 protein: ASSQVPPGLAGSQETQY
V gene: TRBV7-6
J gene: TRBJ2-5

CDR3 protein: ASSKDRGSGNTIY
V gene: TRBV7-2
J gene: TRBJ1-3

CDR3 protein: ASSYIRGGTDTQY
V gene: TRBV6-2/TRBV6-3
J gene: TRBJ2-3

CDR3 protein: ASSADRGPGNTIY
V gene: TRBV7-7
J gene: TRBJ1-3

CDR3 protein: SVEIASEINNEQF
V gene: TRBV29-1
J gene: TRBJ2-1

CDR3 protein: ASSQTGVYGYT
V gene: TRBV7-9
J gene: TRBJ1-2

CDR3 protein: ASSLTGTGVKDTQY
V gene: TRBV13
J gene: TRBJ2-3

CDR3 protein: ASSSGQENSPLH
V gene: TRBV11-3
J gene: TRBJ1-6

CDR3 protein: ASSPSGGALGGNTIY
V gene: TRBV19
J gene: TRBJ1-3

CDR3 protein: SVERGLAGEGETQY
V gene: TRBV29-1
J gene: TRBJ2-5

CDR3 protein: ASSKGQGDGYT
V gene: TRBV27
J gene: TRBJ1-2

CDR3 protein: ATSDRQEGYT
V gene: TRBV14
J gene: TRBJ1-2

CDR3 protein: ASSPKGGDTGELF
V gene: TRBV7-8
J gene: TRBJ2-2

CDR3 protein: ASSLSRGAEAF
V gene: TRBV27
J gene: TRBJ1-1

CDR3 protein: ASSLAPGQPNEKLF
V gene: TRBV11-2
J gene: TRBJ1-4

CDR3 protein: ASRSGTGVFGYGYT
V gene: TRBV5-4
J gene: TRBJ1-2

CDR3 protein: AISVGTRVSGELF
V gene: TRBV10-3
J gene: TRBJ2-2

CDR3 protein: ASSQDRLAGGPGLF
V gene: TRBV3-1/TRBV3-2
J gene: TRBJ2-1

CDR3 protein: ASSYRPEPPTNIQY
V gene: TRBV6-5
J gene: TRBJ2-4

CDR3 protein: ASSVGRVSTDTQY
V gene: TRBV28
J gene: TRBJ2-3